Each of the 15 T cell receptor beta chains below was sequenced from the same sample in a study of control samples from healthy donors and cancer patients. Assay used: immunoSEQ multiplex PCR; TCRdb lists only in-frame clones, some missing. The data hold 95,000 to 150,000 clones, with around 88% observed a single time. Sequenced material: blood. The receptors derive from a man aged 40-55 years in good health.

The chain joins TRBV4-3 to TRBJ2-2; D assignment may be TRBD1 or TRBD2 (6 bases each). The V gene lost 0 bases and the J gene lost 5 bases, with 10 bases spanning the gap. Germline V CDR1 and CDR2: LGHNA, YSLEER. This CDR3 is built from 15 residues. This CDR3 reads CASSQEGGKTGELFF. The CDR3 DNA is TGCGCCAGCAGCCAAGAGGGGGGCAAAACCGGGGAGCTGTTTTTT.

The chain links TRBV7-9 to TRBJ1-2; 7 nucleotides agree with TRBD1. The CDR3 is 14 amino acids. Germline V lookup: CDR1 SEHNR, CDR2 FQNEAQ (reference sequence). The V gene end was trimmed by 4 bases and the J gene end by 4 bases; junction bases not matched to a gene: 6. The CDR3 nucleotides are TGTGCCAGCAGCTCCGGACAGGTTATCTATGGCTACACCTTC. Encoded protein: CASSSGQVIYGYTF.

This clone has just a few counts. The chain employs TRBV19 and TRBJ1-2; a possible D gene is TRBD1 (5 bases). Germline values: CDR1 LNHDA, CDR2 SQIVND (reference sequence). The germline V and J ends were trimmed by 5 bases and 4 bases, with 14 bases remaining between them. This CDR3 comprises 14 residues. In DNA form, the CDR3 reads TGTGCCAGTAGTTCCACCTCGACAGTCTATGGCTACACCTTC. This encodes CASSSTSTVYGYTF.

The chain uses TRBV27 and TRBJ2-7; the D gene could be TRBD1 or TRBD2 (5 bases each). Germline CDR1 reads MNHEY; CDR2 reads SMNVEV (reference sequence). The CDR3 length is 15 residues. V gave up 5 bases and J gave up 2 bases, with 16 bases separating them. The DNA for the CDR3 is TGTGCCAGCAGTCTACAAGGGACCGAGACCTACGAGCAGTACTTC. It is translated as CASSLQGTETYEQYF.

The chain is built from TRBV6-5 and TRBJ1-1; 7 positions match TRBD1. Germline trimming cut 6 bases from V and 1 base from J; bases unmatched to any gene: 2. CDR1 and CDR2 (germline): MNHEY, SVGAGI. This CDR3 contains 13 residues. The CDR3 DNA reads TGTGCCAGCAGGTGGACAGGGAACACTGAAGCTTTCTTT. As protein: CASRWTGNTEAFF.

A single count supports this clone. The genes are TRBV7-3 and TRBJ1-1; unclear D gene. V lost 5 bases and J 4 bases, leaving 11 bases between the germline ends. Germline CDR1 reads SGHTA; CDR2 reads FQGTGA. This CDR3 contains 13 residues. The CDR3 protein is CASSPTPGTEAFF. The CDR3 nucleotides read TGTGCCAGCAGCCCCACCCCGGGCACTGAAGCTTTCTTT.

V is TRBV13 and J is TRBJ1-2, with TRBD1 matching over 7 bases. The CDR3 consists of 15 residues. The V gene end was trimmed by 8 bases and the J gene end by 4 bases; junction bases not matched to a gene: 13. Germline V gene lookup returns CDR1 PRHDT and CDR2 FYEKMQ (reference sequence). The CDR3, as DNA: TGTGCCAGCCATGGGGGACAGCACCATTCCTATGGCTACACCTTC. This encodes CASHGGQHHSYGYTF.

V and J are TRBV10-1 and TRBJ2-3; 8 bases are shared with TRBD2. The V and J ends lost 6 bases and 7 bases, in that order; junction bases with no gene match: 9. Germline CDR1 is WNHNN and CDR2 is SYGVQD (reference sequence). The CDR3 loop spans 14 amino acids. Here the CDR3 reads CASRPGLGGHTQYF. Here the CDR3 DNA reads TGCGCCAGCAGACCGGGACTAGGGGGTCATACGCAGTATTTT.

V is TRBV10-3 and J is TRBJ1-1, with unresolved D. This CDR3 comprises 14 residues. The V gene lost 4 bases and the J gene lost 1 base, with 10 bases spanning the gap. Germline lookup yields CDR1 ENHRY and CDR2 SYGVKD. This CDR3 is CAISAALTNTEAFF. CDR3 sequence (DNA): TGTGCCATCAGTGCGGCCCTCACGAACACTGAAGCTTTCTTT.

The chain has TRBV24-1 and TRBJ2-2, with D maybe TRBD1 (6 bases). V gave up 4 bases and J gave up 3 bases, with 14 bases separating them. The CDR3 contains 16 residues. CDR1 is KGHDR, CDR2 SFDVKD, per germline. CDR3 sequence (DNA): TGTGCCACCAGTGACTACCCCGGGACATACACCGGGGAGCTGTTTTTT. Its translation: CATSDYPGTYTGELFF.

This clone came up once. The CDR3 region is CASSYLRSSYEQYF. The CDR3 DNA sequence: TGTGCCAGCAGTTATTTGAGGTCCAGCTACGAGCAGTACTTC. The V gene is TRBV6-2 or TRBV6-3, the J gene TRBJ2-7; D gene ambiguous. The CDR3 has 14 residues. Germline V CDR1 and CDR2: MNHEY, SVGEGT. The V end lost 3 bases, the J end lost 3 bases, and 12 bases lay between the germline ends.

The chain employs TRBV9 and TRBJ1-1; D is possibly TRBD1 (6 bases). The CDR3 spans 12 residues. Germline-derived CDR1 and CDR2 are SGDLS and YYNGEE. V was shortened by 5 bases and J by 8 bases, with 13 bases between the two germline ends. In nucleotides, the CDR3 is TGTGCCAGCAGTGCCGGGACAAGAGAAGCTTTCTTT. It yields the protein CASSAGTREAFF.

V gene TRBV9 combines with J gene TRBJ2-7, with D possibly matching TRBD1 (6 bases). CDR3 size: 15 residues. CDR1 and CDR2 (germline): SGDLS, YYNGEE. V was trimmed by 6 bases and J by 0 bases, leaving 16 bases between them. CDR3 coding DNA: TGTGCCAGCAACCAACAGGGCCTAAGCTCCTACGAGCAGTACTTC. It translates to CASNQQGLSSYEQYF.

The chain is built from TRBV11-2 and TRBJ1-2; TRBD1 agrees at 9 bases. Per germline, CDR1 SGHAT and CDR2 FQNNGV. V shed 5 bases and J 8 bases; nucleotides not matched to a gene: 6. This CDR3 is built from 13 residues. This CDR3 is CASSPDRGGGYTF. The CDR3 DNA sequence: TGTGCCAGCAGCCCGGACAGGGGAGGCGGCTACACCTTC.

The chain links TRBV24-1 to TRBJ1-2; D remains ambiguous. Trimming removed 4 bases at V and 0 bases at J, with 8 bases between. CDR1 and CDR2 from the germline V gene are KGHDR and SFDVKD. CDR3 length equals 14 residues. CDR3 loop: CATSEGRANYGYTF. The CDR3 coding sequence is TGTGCCACCAGTGAGGGTCGGGCTAACTATGGCTACACCTTC.